One sample yielded the 5 T cell receptor beta chains listed below, sequenced in a study of CD8+ T cells in alopecia areata. Treatment given: oral pan-JAK inhibitor, 5-10 mg twice daily. Peripheral blood, together with lesional scalp punch biopsies, was collected from alopecia areata patients. Sequencing used cDNA as its template, made by extracting RNA and reverse transcribing it. Some clones are missing from TCRdb's copy, which holds only in-frame ones; the method was immunoSEQ multiplex PCR. The profile shows under 25,000 clones, over 50% of them singletons. Sequences were derived from skin, sampled at week 4, from a patient treated with tofacitinib. These receptors were obtained from a human donor with alopecia areata.

The V call is TRBV19, the J call TRBJ2-3; TRBD2 agrees at 9 bases. CDR1 and CDR2 (germline): LNHDA, SQIVND (reference sequence). The CDR3 length is 14 residues. Losses at the gene ends were 4 bases for V and 1 base for J; bases not matched to a gene: 0. The DNA for the CDR3 is TGTGCCAGTAGTACTAGCGGGGGCACAGATACGCAGTATTTT. Encoded protein: CASSTSGGTDTQYF.

Only a few counts were recorded for this clone. This sequence joins TRBV5-4 and TRBJ1-6; D remains ambiguous. V was clipped by 4 bases and J by 8 bases, with 22 bases between them. The CDR3 contains 17 residues. The germline V gene encodes CDR1 SGHNT and CDR2 YYREEE (reference sequence). The CDR3 DNA is TGTGCCAGCAGCCCCGTGACGGGGTACCCTTCGGATTCACCCCTCCACTTT. Translating it yields CASSPVTGYPSDSPLHF.

This chain connects TRBV19 to TRBJ1-1; 11 bases are a match to TRBD1. The CDR3 loop spans 16 amino acids. Germline V CDR1 and CDR2: LNHDA, SQIVND (reference sequence). V lost 5 bases to trimming and J lost 7 bases; unmatched junction nucleotides: 12. This CDR3 reads CASSSGTGGSKVEAFF. As DNA, the CDR3 is TGTGCCAGTAGTTCTGGGACAGGGGGGAGTAAGGTTGAAGCTTTCTTT.

This CDR3 is CASSLAINSYEQYF. The DNA of the CDR3 is TGCGCCAGCAGCTTGGCGATTAACTCCTACGAGCAGTACTTC. The chain couples TRBV5-1 to TRBJ2-7; D is undetermined. Per germline, CDR1 SGHRS and CDR2 YFSETQ. This CDR3 region has 14 residues. The V and J ends lost 0 bases and 0 bases respectively, with 7 bases between them.

This clone was counted between two and nine times. This chain connects TRBV6-5 to TRBJ2-7; D not certain. The CDR3 runs to 15 residues. V was cut by 2 bases and J by 8 bases, with 19 bases left in between. Germline loops: CDR1 MNHEY, CDR2 SVGAGI. CDR3 residues: CASSYGLAREYQQYF. The DNA for the CDR3 is TGTGCCAGCAGTTACGGGTTAGCCAGAGAATATCAGCAGTACTTC.